This T cell receptor beta chain is drawn from a study of technical replicates of blood from a few donors. Profiling relied on immunoSEQ multiplex PCR, and the TCRdb table lists in-frame clones only, not all of them. Seen here are about 82,000 clones, under 96% observed once, and the top ten hold about 0.41%. The CDR3 spans 14 residues. Trimming pared 2 bases from V and 3 bases from J, leaving 10 bases between. The germline CDR1 and CDR2 sequences are MNHEY and SVGAGI. The TCR sequence derives from a human donor in good health. The gene calls are TRBV6-5 and TRBJ1-1, with D unclear. Sequencing input: T cells isolated from PBMCs. This chain's CDR3 is CASSYRDTDTEAFF. The CDR3 DNA reads as TGTGCCAGCAGTTACCGTGACACTGACACTGAAGCTTTCTTT.